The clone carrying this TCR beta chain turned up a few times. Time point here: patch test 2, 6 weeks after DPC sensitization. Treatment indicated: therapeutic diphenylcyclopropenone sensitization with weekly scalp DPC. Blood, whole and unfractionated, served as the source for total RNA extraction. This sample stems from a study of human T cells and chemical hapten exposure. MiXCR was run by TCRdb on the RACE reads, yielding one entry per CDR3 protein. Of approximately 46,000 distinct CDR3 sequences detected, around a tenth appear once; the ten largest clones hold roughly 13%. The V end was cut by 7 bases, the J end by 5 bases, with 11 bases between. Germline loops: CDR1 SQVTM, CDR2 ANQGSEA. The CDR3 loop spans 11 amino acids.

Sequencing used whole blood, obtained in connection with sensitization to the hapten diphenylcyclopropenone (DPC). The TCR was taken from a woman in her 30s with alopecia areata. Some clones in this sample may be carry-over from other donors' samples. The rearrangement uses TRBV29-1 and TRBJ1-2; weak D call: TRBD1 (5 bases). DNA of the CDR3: TGCAGCGGGGGGGACCGTTATGGCTACACCTTC. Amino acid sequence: CSGGDRYGYTF.